This T cell receptor beta chain was sequenced during a study of blood T cell repertoires in COVID-19. Across the whole study: The samples span acute and convalescent COVID-19 from the United States, Italy and Spain. PBMCs, B-cell-depleted T cells, or T cells were the source of the cDNA or gDNA that made up the material.

The CDR3 is 15 residues long. V was pared by 5 bases and J by 3 bases, with 17 bases between. Germline-derived CDR1 and CDR2 are SGHAT and FQNNGV. Methods used by the authors: Scientists estimated how many nucleated cells there were by amplifying reference gene primers. TCRdb keeps only in-frame clones here, not all; method: immunoSEQ multiplex PCR. The V and J calls and clone size were taken over from that table, and D and trimming were inferred from the DNA. The table records about 130,000 clones, 60% to 85% of them present only once. The sequenced material came from peripheral blood. The V gene is TRBV11-2, the J gene TRBJ2-7; TRBD1 might be the D (6 bases). The source is a man older than 75 with acute or convalescent COVID-19. The chain's CDR3 is CASSEVRGRGYEQYF. CDR3 DNA: TGTGCCAGCAGCGAGGTCCGGGGCAGGGGCTACGAGCAGTACTTC.